This T cell receptor beta chain was identified during a study of PD-1 blockade in classical Hodgkin lymphoma. Each patient relapsed following autologous stem cell transplantation, and prior brentuximab vedotin exposure differed. V gave up 3 bases and J gave up 5 bases, with 12 bases separating them. The CDR3 contains 14 residues. CDR1 SGHRS and CDR2 YFSETQ come from the germline V gene. Sequencing used immunoSEQ multiplex PCR; TCRdb keeps in-frame clones, though not all of them. The sample contains about 13,000 clones, roughly 78% of which appear only once. Regarding this clone: Its antigen remains unidentified.

Study-wide points: Complete responders entered with baseline diversity on par with newly diagnosed patients, the results showed. While CD8+ TCR diversity did not rise significantly by C4D1, CD4+ TCR diversity did. Newly diagnosed patients had baseline TCR diversity that was reportedly lower than that of healthy donors. What caused the repertoire differences, perhaps disease activity or prior therapy, remains undefined.

This chain uses TRBV5-1 with TRBJ2-4, with D perhaps matching TRBD1 (5 bases). The origin of this receptor is a human donor with classical Hodgkin lymphoma. Sequences were derived from peripheral blood mononuclear cells (PBMCs), sampled at baseline. The CDR3 region is CASSSSSRENIQYF. The CDR3 DNA follows: TGCGCCAGCAGCTCATCCTCCAGGGAAAACATTCAGTACTTC.